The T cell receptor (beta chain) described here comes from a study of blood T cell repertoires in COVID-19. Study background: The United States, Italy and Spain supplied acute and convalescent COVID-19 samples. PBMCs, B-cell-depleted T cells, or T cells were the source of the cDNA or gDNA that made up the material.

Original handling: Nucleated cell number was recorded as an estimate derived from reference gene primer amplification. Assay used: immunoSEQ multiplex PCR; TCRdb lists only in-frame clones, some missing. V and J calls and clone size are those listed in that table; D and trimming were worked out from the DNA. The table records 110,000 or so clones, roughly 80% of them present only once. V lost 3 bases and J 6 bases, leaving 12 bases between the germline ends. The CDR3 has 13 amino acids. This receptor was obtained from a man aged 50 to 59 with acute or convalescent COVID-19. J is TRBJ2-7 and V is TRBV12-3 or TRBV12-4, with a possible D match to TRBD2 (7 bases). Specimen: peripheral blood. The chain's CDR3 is CASSFGGGGEQYV. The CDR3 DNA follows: TGTGCCAGCAGTTTTGGCGGGGGCGGCGAGCAGTACGTC.